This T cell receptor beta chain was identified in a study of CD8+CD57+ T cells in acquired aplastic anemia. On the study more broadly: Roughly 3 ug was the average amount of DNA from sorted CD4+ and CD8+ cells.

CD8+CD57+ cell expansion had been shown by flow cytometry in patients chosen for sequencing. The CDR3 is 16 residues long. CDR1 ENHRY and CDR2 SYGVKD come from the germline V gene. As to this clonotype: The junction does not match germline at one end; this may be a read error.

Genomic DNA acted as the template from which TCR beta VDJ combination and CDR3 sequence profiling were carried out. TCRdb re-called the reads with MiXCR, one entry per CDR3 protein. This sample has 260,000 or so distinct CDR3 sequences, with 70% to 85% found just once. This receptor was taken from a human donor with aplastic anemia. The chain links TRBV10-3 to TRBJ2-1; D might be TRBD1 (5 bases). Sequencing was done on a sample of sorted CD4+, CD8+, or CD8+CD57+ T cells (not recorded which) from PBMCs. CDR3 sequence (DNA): TGTGCCATCAGTGAGGGGTGCGGAGACGGACATGATGAGAAGCTCTTC. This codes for CAISEGCGDGHDEKLF.